This passage covers 5 T cell receptor beta chains from one sample sequenced in a study of OX40 agonist ivuxolimab in advanced cancers. Method: immunoSEQ multiplex PCR; TCRdb's copy keeps in-frame clones and lacks some. The sample contains some 70,000 clones, almost 85% of which appear only once. The sample consisted of CD4+ or CD8+ T cells sorted from blood, taken in a trial of the OX40 agonist ivuxolimab. These receptors were obtained from an adult with an advanced solid tumor such as melanoma, head and neck, liver or kidney cancer.

The rearrangement joins TRBV5-5 to TRBJ2-7; 10 bases agree with TRBD2. The V segment lost 1 base and the J segment 2 bases; nucleotides outside the gene matches: 6. Germline values: CDR1 SGHKS, CDR2 YYEKEE (reference sequence). The CDR3 covers 16 residues. CDR3 in amino acids: CASSLQASGGTYEQYF. Here the CDR3 DNA reads TGTGCCAGCAGCTTGCAGGCTAGCGGGGGCACCTACGAGCAGTACTTC.

The chain joins TRBV5-1 to TRBJ1-1, with unresolved D. CDR3 length equals 13 residues. CDR1 SGHRS and CDR2 YFSETQ come from the germline V gene. With 4 bases removed from V and 1 base from J, the gap between germline ends came to 8 bases. In DNA form, the CDR3 reads TGCGCCAGCAGCCGTCCGGAGAACACTGAAGCTTTCTTT. As protein: CASSRPENTEAFF.

This sequence joins TRBV6-5 and TRBJ1-1, with D possibly matching TRBD1 (5 bases). The CDR3 has 13 amino acids. Germline CDR1 and CDR2: MNHEY and SVGAGI. V was pared by 2 bases and J by 3 bases, with 7 bases between. The CDR3 nucleotides read TGTGCCAGCAGTTACCAGGGTTACACTGAAGCTTTCTTT. It is translated as CASSYQGYTEAFF.

The rearrangement uses TRBV9 and TRBJ2-1; 7 bases agree with TRBD1. Trimming took 2 bases from V and 6 from J; bases not matched to a gene: 14. Germline assignment: CDR1 SGDLS and CDR2 YYNGEE. This CDR3 has 17 amino acids. The DNA of the CDR3 is TGTGCCAGCAGCGTCTTAGGAAGGACAGGCGAAACCAATGAGCAGTTCTTC. This sequence encodes CASSVLGRTGETNEQFF. The full variable domain, rest sourced from reference TRBV9 and TRBJ2-1, is DSGVTQTPKHLITATGQRVTLRCSPRSGDLSVYWYQQSLDQGLQFLIQYYNGEERAKGNILERFSAQQFPDLHSELNLSSLELGDSALYFCASSVLGRTGETNEQFFGPGTRLTVL.

This clone is a singleton in its sample. In DNA form, the CDR3 reads TGTGCCAGCAGCCCCCGGCGAGGGGGGGTAGCTGGAAACACCATATATTTT. It codes for CASSPRRGGVAGNTIYF. The chain combines TRBV7-2 with TRBJ1-3, with D possibly TRBD1 on 6 matching bases. The CDR3 totals 17 residues. Germline CDR1 is SGHTA and CDR2 is FQGNSA. V gave up 5 bases and J gave up 2 bases, with 19 bases separating them.